The 9 T cell receptor beta chains listed next were all sequenced from one sample in a study of cytomegalovirus exposure and HLA in healthy donors (TCRdb year 2017). Library generation was performed with the immunoSEQ multiplex PCR assay. The multiplex PCR relied on a mix of 60 forward primers for TCR Vbeta segments and 13 reverse primers for TCR Jbeta segments. Entries here come from immuneACCESS through TCRdb and include only in-frame sequences with V and J called. Some clones fail to appear in such tables; in the studies checked, an unresolved V gene covers under half of the shortfall, and the cause of the remainder is unknown. The sample data list more than 150,000 clones, and over 80% of these were observed just once. Clones ranked in the top ten supply roughly 1.4% of the sample. The source material was PBMCs. Receptor source: a man in his forties or fifties in good health and CMV-seronegative.

The chain employs TRBV18 and TRBJ1-1; 8 bases agree with TRBD1. The CDR3 has 14 residues. Germline CDR1 reads KGHSH; CDR2 reads LQKENI. After removal of 5 bases from V and 0 bases from J, the junction contained 2 bases not matched to a gene. The CDR3 nucleotides are TGTGCCAGCTCAAAGGGACAGGTGAACACTGAAGCTTTCTTT. This sequence encodes CASSKGQVNTEAFF.

The chain uses TRBV7-6 and TRBJ2-1, with TRBD2 as a possible D gene (6 bases). Trimming took 5 bases from V and 14 from J, leaving 16 bases between them. The CDR3 runs to 12 residues. The germline CDR1 and CDR2 sequences are SGHVS and FNYEAQ. DNA of the CDR3: TGTGCCAGCAGCCCGGGTGGTGGAGGGAAGTTCTTC. It codes for CASSPGGGGKFF. The whole variable domain, remainder taken from reference TRBV7-6 and TRBJ2-1, is GAGVSQSPRYKVTKRGQDVALRCDPISGHVSLYWYRQALGQGPEFLTYFNYEAQQDKSGLPNDRFSAERPEGSISTLTIQRTEQRDSAMYRCASSPGGGGKFFGPGTRLTVL.

CDR3 DNA sequence: TGCGCCAGCAGCCAGGATAGCGGGGTCTACGCCCGACGGTATTTT. Translating gives CASSQDSGVYARRYF. The chain links TRBV4-3 to TRBJ2-3, with TRBD2 matching over 8 bases. V shed 3 bases and J 14 bases; nucleotides not matched to a gene: 16. CDR1 LGHNA and CDR2 YSLEER come from the germline V gene. The length of the CDR3 is 15 residues.

This clone was seen only once. The rearrangement uses TRBV19 and TRBJ2-1; tentatively, D is TRBD1 (10 bases). Germline lookup yields CDR1 LNHDA and CDR2 SQIVND (reference sequence). Trimming took off 7 bases at V and 5 bases at J, with 33 bases between the two ends. CDR3 length equals 20 residues. This chain's CDR3 is CASTTLRDRGLAGMNNEQFF. CDR3 sequence (DNA): TGTGCCAGTACTACCCTCCGGGACAGGGGCCTAGCGGGGATGAACAATGAGCAGTTCTTC.

Written as DNA, the CDR3 is TGTGCCAGCAGTACCCGACAGGGCGGCTACACCTTC. This gives the protein CASSTRQGGYTF. The chain has TRBV6-5 and TRBJ1-2; 7 nucleotides agree with TRBD1. The germline gives CDR1 MNHEY, CDR2 SVGAGI. The CDR3 is made up of 12 amino acids. V trimming: 5 bases; J trimming: 8 bases; junction bases outside the gene matches: 5.

V gene TRBV10-2 combines with J gene TRBJ1-5; the match to TRBD1 covers 7 bases. Per germline, CDR1 WSHSY and CDR2 SAAADI. This CDR3 is built from 12 residues. Trimming cost V 8 bases and J 8 bases; bases outside gene matches: 6. CDR3 region: CASRSTGEPQHF. DNA for the CDR3: TGCGCCAGCCGTTCAACAGGGGAGCCCCAGCATTTT.

The chain joins TRBV2 to TRBJ2-2, with TRBD2 identical over 11 bases. V shed 6 bases, J shed 6 bases, and the junction held 6 bases outside the gene matches. This CDR3 has 15 residues. The germline gives CDR1 SNHLY, CDR2 FYNNEI. This CDR3 is CASRDSGGASGELFF. The CDR3 nucleotides read TGTGCCAGCAGAGATAGCGGGGGGGCCTCCGGGGAGCTGTTTTTT.

The CDR3 DNA is TGTGCCAGCAGCTTGGGGCAGAGGGCGGGGGGGGCAGATACGCAGTATTTT. Translation: CASSLGQRAGGADTQYF. V gene TRBV5-4 combines with J gene TRBJ2-3, with TRBD2 matching over 9 bases. The CDR3 contains 17 residues. Trimming at V came to 0 bases and at J to 4 bases, leaving 9 bases not matched to a gene. CDR1 SGHNT and CDR2 YYREEE come from the germline V gene (reference sequence). Full variable domain (missing parts from reference TRBV5-4 and TRBJ2-3): ETGVTQSPTHLIKTRGQQVTLRCSSQSGHNTVSWYQQALGQGPQFIFQYYREEENGRGNFPPRFSGLQFPNYSSELNVNALELDDSALYLCASSLGQRAGGADTQYFGPGTRLTVL.

The CDR3 DNA reads TGTGCCAGCAGCCAAGACAGGGTAAAGGAGACCCAGTACTTC. Translation: CASSQDRVKETQYF. The chain links TRBV7-2 to TRBJ2-5, with 7 positions matching TRBD1. Germline V gene lookup returns CDR1 SGHTA and CDR2 FQGNSA. There are 14 residues in the CDR3. J was trimmed by 5 bases and V by 5 bases; bases with no gene match: 8.